The source of this TCR beta chain is a study of cytomegalovirus exposure and HLA in healthy donors. Study results and caveats: TCR beta V- and J-gene trimming, according to a later analysis, was linked to a missense DCLRE1C variant. Reported results showed that the classifier diagnosed cytomegalovirus status with high specificity and sensitivity.

Donors sampled were nominally healthy, though unrecorded immune exposures were likely. 13 Jbeta primers and 60 Vbeta primers were used for the PCR. The table came from immunoSEQ multiplex PCR; TCRdb's copy has only in-frame clones and leaves some out. The sample includes around 94,000 clones, roughly 86% of them seen just once. On this clone: Antigen: not known.

This CDR3 is built from 14 residues. The V end was cut by 0 bases, the J end by 5 bases, with 13 bases between. Per the germline V gene, CDR1 is GTSNPN and CDR2 is SVGIG (reference sequence). Sequenced input: PBMCs. The rearrangement uses TRBV30 and TRBJ1-2; possibly TRBD1 for D (5 bases). The TCR was taken from a human donor in good health. The CDR3 sequence is CAWSVRAGSYGYTF. CDR3 in DNA: TGTGCCTGGAGTGTAAGGGCAGGGTCTTATGGCTACACCTTC.